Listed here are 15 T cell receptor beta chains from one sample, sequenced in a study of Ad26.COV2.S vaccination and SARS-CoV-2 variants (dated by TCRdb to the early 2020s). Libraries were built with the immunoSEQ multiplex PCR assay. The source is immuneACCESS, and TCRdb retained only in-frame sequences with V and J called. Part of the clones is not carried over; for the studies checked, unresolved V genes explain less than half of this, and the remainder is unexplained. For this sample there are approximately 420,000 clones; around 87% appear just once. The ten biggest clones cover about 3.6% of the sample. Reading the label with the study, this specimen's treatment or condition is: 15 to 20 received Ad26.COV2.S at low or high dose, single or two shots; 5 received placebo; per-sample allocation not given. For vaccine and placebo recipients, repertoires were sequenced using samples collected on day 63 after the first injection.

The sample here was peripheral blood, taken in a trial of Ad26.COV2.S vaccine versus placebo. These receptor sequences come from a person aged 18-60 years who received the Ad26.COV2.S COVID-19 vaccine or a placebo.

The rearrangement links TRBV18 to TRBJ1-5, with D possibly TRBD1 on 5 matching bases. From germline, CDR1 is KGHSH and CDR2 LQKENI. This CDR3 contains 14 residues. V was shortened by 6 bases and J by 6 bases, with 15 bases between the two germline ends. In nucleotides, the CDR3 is TGTGCCAGCTCGCGACAGAGGGAACGTCAGCCCCAGCATTTT. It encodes CASSRQRERQPQHF.

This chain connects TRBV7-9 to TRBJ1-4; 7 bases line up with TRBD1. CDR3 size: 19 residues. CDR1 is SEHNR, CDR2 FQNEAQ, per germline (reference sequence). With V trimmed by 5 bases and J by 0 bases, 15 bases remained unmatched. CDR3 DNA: TGTGCCAGCAGCCACGGGACAGAGTACGACGGGGCAACTAATGAAAAACTGTTTTTT. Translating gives CASSHGTEYDGATNEKLFF.

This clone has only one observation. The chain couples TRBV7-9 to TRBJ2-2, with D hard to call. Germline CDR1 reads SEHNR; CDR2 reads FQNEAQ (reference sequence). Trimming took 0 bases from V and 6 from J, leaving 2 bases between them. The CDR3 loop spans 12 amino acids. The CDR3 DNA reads TGTGCCAGCAGCTTAGCAGCCGGGGAGCTGTTTTTT. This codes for CASSLAAGELFF.

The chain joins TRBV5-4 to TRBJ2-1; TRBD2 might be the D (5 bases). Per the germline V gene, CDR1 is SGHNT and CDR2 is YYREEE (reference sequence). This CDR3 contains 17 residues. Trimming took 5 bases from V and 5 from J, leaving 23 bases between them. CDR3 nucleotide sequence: TGTGCCAGCAGGAACCGCGGGCTTTTAGTCGACCACAATGAGCAGTTCTTC. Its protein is CASRNRGLLVDHNEQFF.

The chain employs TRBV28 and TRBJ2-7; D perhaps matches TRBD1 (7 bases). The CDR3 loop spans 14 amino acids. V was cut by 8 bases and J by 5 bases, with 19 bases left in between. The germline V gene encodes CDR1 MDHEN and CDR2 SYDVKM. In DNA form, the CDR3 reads TGTGCCAGCGCTGCCCCGACAGGGAGGCACGAGCAGTACTTC. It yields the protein CASAAPTGRHEQYF.

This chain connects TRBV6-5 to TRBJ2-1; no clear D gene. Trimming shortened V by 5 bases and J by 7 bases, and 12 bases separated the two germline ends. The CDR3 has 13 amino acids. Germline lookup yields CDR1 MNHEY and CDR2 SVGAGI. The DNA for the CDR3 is TGTGCCAGCAGTCACTACCTGGGGAATGAGCAGTTCTTC. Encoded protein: CASSHYLGNEQFF.

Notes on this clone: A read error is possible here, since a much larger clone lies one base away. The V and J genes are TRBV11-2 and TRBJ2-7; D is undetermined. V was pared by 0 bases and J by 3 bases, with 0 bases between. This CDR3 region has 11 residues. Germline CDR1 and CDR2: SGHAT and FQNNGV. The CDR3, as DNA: TGTGCCAGCAGCTTAGACTACGAGCAGTACTTC. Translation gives CASSLDYEQYF.

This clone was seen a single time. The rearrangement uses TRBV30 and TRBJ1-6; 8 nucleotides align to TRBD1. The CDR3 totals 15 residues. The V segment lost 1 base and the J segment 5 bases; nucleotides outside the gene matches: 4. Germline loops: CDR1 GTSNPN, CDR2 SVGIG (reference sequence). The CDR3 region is CAWSEGTGDNSPLHF. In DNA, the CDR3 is TGTGCCTGGAGTGAAGGGACAGGAGATAATTCACCCCTCCACTTT.

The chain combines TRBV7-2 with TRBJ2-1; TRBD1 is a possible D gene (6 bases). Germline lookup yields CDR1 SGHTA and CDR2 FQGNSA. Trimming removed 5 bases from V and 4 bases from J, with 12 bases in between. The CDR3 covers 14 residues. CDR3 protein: CASSGGQSYNEQFF. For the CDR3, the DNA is TGTGCCAGCAGCGGAGGACAGTCTTACAATGAGCAGTTCTTC.

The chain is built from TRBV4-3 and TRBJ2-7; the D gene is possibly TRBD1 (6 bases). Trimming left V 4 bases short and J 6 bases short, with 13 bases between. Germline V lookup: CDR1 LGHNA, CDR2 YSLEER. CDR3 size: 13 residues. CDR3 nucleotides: TGCGCCAGCAGCCCCCACCGCAGGGGCGAGCAGTACTTC. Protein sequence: CASSPHRRGEQYF.

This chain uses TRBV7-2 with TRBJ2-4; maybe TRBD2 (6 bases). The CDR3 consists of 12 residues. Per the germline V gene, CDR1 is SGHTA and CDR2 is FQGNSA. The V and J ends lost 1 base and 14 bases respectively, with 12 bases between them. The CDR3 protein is CASSLVRDSKYF. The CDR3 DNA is TGTGCCAGCAGCTTAGTCCGGGACTCTAAGTACTTC. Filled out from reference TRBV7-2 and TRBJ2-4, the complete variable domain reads GAGVSQSPSNKVTEKGKDVELRCDPISGHTALYWYRQSLGQGLEFLIYFQGNSAPDKSGLPSDRFSAERTGGSVSTLTIQRTQQEDSAVYLCASSLVRDSKYFGAGTRLSVL.

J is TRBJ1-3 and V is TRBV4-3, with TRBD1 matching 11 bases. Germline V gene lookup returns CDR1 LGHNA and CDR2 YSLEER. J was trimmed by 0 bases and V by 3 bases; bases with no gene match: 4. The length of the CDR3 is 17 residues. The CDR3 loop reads CASSQVGTGGSGNTIYF. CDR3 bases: TGCGCCAGCAGCCAGGTTGGGACAGGGGGCTCTGGAAACACCATATATTTT.

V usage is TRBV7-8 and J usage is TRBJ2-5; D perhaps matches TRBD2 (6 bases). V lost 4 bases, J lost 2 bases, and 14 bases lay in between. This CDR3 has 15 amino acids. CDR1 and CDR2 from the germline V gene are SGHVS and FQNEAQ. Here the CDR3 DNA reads TGTGCCAGCAGCTCCTGGGGGGAAGGGCAAGAGACCCAGTACTTC. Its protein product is CASSSWGEGQETQYF.

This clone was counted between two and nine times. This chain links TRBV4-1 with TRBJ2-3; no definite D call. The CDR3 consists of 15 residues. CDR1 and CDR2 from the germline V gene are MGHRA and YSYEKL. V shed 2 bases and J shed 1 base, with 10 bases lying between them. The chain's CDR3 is CASSQSERRTDTQYF. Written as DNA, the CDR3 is TGCGCCAGCAGCCAATCAGAGCGACGCACAGATACGCAGTATTTT.

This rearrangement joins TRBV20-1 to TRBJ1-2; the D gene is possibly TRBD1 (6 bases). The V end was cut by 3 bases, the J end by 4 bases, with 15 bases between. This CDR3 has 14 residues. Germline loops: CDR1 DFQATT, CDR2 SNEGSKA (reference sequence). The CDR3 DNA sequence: TGCAGTGCTAGTGAGGGGGGAGGGGTCTATGGCTACACCTTC. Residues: CSASEGGGVYGYTF.